A single sample is the source of the 15 T cell receptor beta chains below, sequenced in a study of T cell responses to AZD1222 COVID-19 vaccine. The assay was immunoSEQ multiplex PCR, and TCRdb's table has in-frame clones only and misses some. The repertoire holds roughly 140,000 clones, with 82% as singletons. The sample was peripheral blood, taken on day 0 of MenACWY control vaccination. Source of these receptors: an adult in good health.

This clone was seen a single time. The chain employs TRBV5-6 and TRBJ1-2; 8 nucleotides line up with TRBD1. V shed 2 bases and J 4 bases; nucleotides not matched to a gene: 1. The CDR3 runs to 13 residues. Germline V gene lookup returns CDR1 SGHDT and CDR2 YYEEEE. The CDR3, as DNA: TGTGCCAGCAGCTTCGGACAGGGCTATGGCTACACCTTC. Protein sequence: CASSFGQGYGYTF. Full variable domain (missing parts from reference TRBV5-6 and TRBJ1-2): DAGVTQSPTHLIKTRGQQVTLRCSPKSGHDTVSWYQQALGQGPQFIFQYYEEEERQRGNFPDRFSGHQFPNYSSELNVNALLLGDSALYLCASSFGQGYGYTFGSGTRLTVV.

The chain carries TRBV19 and TRBJ2-1; D is unresolved. V lost 2 bases, J lost 2 bases, and 4 bases lay in between. The CDR3 totals 13 residues. Germline loops: CDR1 LNHDA, CDR2 SQIVND (reference sequence). The DNA for the CDR3 is TGTGCCAGTAGTATACGGACCTACAATGAGCAGTTCTTC. Translated: CASSIRTYNEQFF.

In DNA, the CDR3 is TGTGCCAGCAGCCCGGGACAGGGTCATAACACCGGGGAGCTGTTTTTT. The encoded protein is CASSPGQGHNTGELFF. V usage is TRBV5-4 and J usage is TRBJ2-2; TRBD1 agrees at 9 bases. V shed 4 bases and J 2 bases; nucleotides not matched to a gene: 6. The CDR3 consists of 16 residues. Germline values: CDR1 SGHNT, CDR2 YYREEE (reference sequence). Full variable domain (missing parts from reference TRBV5-4 and TRBJ2-2): ETGVTQSPTHLIKTRGQQVTLRCSSQSGHNTVSWYQQALGQGPQFIFQYYREEENGRGNFPPRFSGLQFPNYSSELNVNALELDDSALYLCASSPGQGHNTGELFFGEGSRLTVL.

This clone was found a few times. The gene calls are TRBV5-4 and TRBJ1-4, with 7 bases aligning to TRBD1. The V gene end was trimmed by 0 bases and the J gene end by 6 bases; junction bases not matched to a gene: 5. Germline V lookup: CDR1 SGHNT, CDR2 YYREEE (reference sequence). CDR3 length: 15 amino acids. The CDR3 region has the DNA TGTGCCAGCAGCTTGGAGGGGGCGGAGGATGAAAAACTGTTTTTT. This gives the protein CASSLEGAEDEKLFF.

This clone was detected a few times. V gene TRBV19 combines with J gene TRBJ2-1; TRBD2 aligns across 8 bases. CDR3 length equals 13 residues. Per germline, CDR1 LNHDA and CDR2 SQIVND (reference sequence). J lost 5 bases, V lost 9 bases, and 6 bases had no gene match. CDR3 sequence: CASDSGAHNEQFF. In nucleotides, the CDR3 is TGTGCCAGCGATAGCGGGGCCCACAATGAGCAGTTCTTC.

V gene TRBV6-5 combines with J gene TRBJ1-1, with D unclear. Germline loops: CDR1 MNHEY, CDR2 SVGAGI. The length of the CDR3 is 11 residues. V was shortened by 5 bases and J by 11 bases, with 12 bases between the two germline ends. The CDR3 here is CASSLFGEAFF. The CDR3 nucleotides read TGTGCCAGCAGTCTCTTCGGGGAGGCTTTCTTT.

V gene TRBV7-9 combines with J gene TRBJ1-1, with D possibly matching TRBD1 (5 bases). The CDR3 has 14 amino acids. Germline V gene lookup returns CDR1 SEHNR and CDR2 FQNEAQ (reference sequence). The germline V and J ends were trimmed by 5 bases and 1 base, with 11 bases remaining between them. The CDR3 DNA follows: TGTGCCAGCAGCACTGGGACGGCGAACACTGAAGCTTTCTTT. Translation gives CASSTGTANTEAFF.

The chain uses TRBV6-5 and TRBJ2-4; D is undetermined. Germline-derived CDR1 and CDR2 are MNHEY and SVGAGI. V lost 0 bases and J lost 4, with 7 bases in between. This CDR3 is built from 14 residues. The CDR3 nucleotides read TGTGCCAGCAGTTACTCTCCGACTAAAAACATTCAGTACTTC. Amino acid sequence: CASSYSPTKNIQYF.

This clone was recorded once. The rearrangement links TRBV7-9 to TRBJ1-6; D not resolved. From germline, CDR1 is SEHNR and CDR2 FQNEAQ (reference sequence). Deletions cut 5 bases from V and 4 bases from J, with 9 bases between. This CDR3 region has 14 residues. As DNA, the CDR3 is TGTGCCAGCAGCCGAGACACTTATAATTCACCCCTCCACTTT. Translation: CASSRDTYNSPLHF.

This clone was detected a few times. The V call is TRBV7-2, the J call TRBJ1-1; D gene uncertain. There are 14 residues in the CDR3. The V end was cut by 0 bases, the J end by 2 bases, with 7 bases between. Germline values: CDR1 SGHTA, CDR2 FQGNSA. The CDR3 DNA reads TGTGCCAGCAGCTTAGCGCGGCAAAACACTGAAGCTTTCTTT. Its translation: CASSLARQNTEAFF. The full variable domain, completed using reference TRBV7-2 and TRBJ1-1, is GAGVSQSPSNKVTEKGKDVELRCDPISGHTALYWYRQSLGQGLEFLIYFQGNSAPDKSGLPSDRFSAERTGGSVSTLTIQRTQQEDSAVYLCASSLARQNTEAFFGQGTRLTVV.

The V and J genes are TRBV5-1 and TRBJ1-1; TRBD1 might be the D (5 bases). The ends were cut back, 1 base at V and 6 bases at J, with 10 bases in the middle. Germline V CDR1 and CDR2: SGHRS, YFSETQ. The CDR3 has 13 residues. The CDR3: CASSLIGGAEAFF. CDR3 in DNA: TGCGCCAGCAGCTTGATCGGGGGAGCTGAAGCTTTCTTT. Combining the CDR3 with reference TRBV5-1 and TRBJ1-1 gives the whole variable domain KAGVTQTPRYLIKTRGQQVTLSCSPISGHRSVSWYQQTPGQGLQFLFEYFSETQRNKGNFPGRFSGRQFSNSRSEMNVSTLELGDSALYLCASSLIGGAEAFFGQGTRLTVV.

V and J are TRBV3-1 (or the pseudogene TRBV3-2) and TRBJ2-2; D is ambiguous. The germline V and J ends were trimmed by 6 bases and 3 bases, with 2 bases remaining between them. CDR3 length: 11 amino acids. The germline gives CDR1 LGHDT, CDR2 YNNKEL (reference sequence). The chain's CDR3 is CASSYTGELFF. CDR3 sequence (DNA): TGTGCCAGCAGTTACACCGGGGAGCTGTTTTTT.

V is TRBV7-9 and J is TRBJ2-1; TRBD2 matches 9 bases. The CDR3 sequence is 16 residues long. With V trimmed by 5 bases and J by 5 bases, 10 bases remained unmatched. Germline V gives CDR1 SEHNR, CDR2 FQNEAQ (reference sequence). DNA for the CDR3: TGTGCCAGCAGCCCCCAGGGGGTAGCGGGGGACAATGAGCAGTTCTTC. Amino acids: CASSPQGVAGDNEQFF.

The count of this clone is one. The chain combines TRBV11-2 with TRBJ2-1, with 10 bases matching TRBD2. CDR3 length: 14 amino acids. Germline assignment: CDR1 SGHAT and CDR2 FQNNGV. Trimming took 3 bases from V and 8 from J; bases not matched to a gene: 4. This chain's CDR3 is CASSFSGGWDEQFF. The CDR3 DNA is TGTGCCAGCAGCTTTAGCGGGGGGTGGGATGAGCAGTTCTTC.

V gene TRBV19 combines with J gene TRBJ1-2; D might be TRBD1 (6 bases). The V end was cut by 3 bases, the J end by 7 bases, with 18 bases between. Germline CDR1 LNHDA, CDR2 SQIVND (reference sequence). The length of the CDR3 is 15 residues. CDR3 sequence: CASSMSFTLRGGYTF. The CDR3 DNA reads as TGTGCCAGTAGTATGTCCTTCACACTCAGGGGTGGCTACACCTTC. The variable domain in full, completed from reference TRBV19 and TRBJ1-2, reads DGGITQSPKYLFRKEGQNVTLSCEQNLNHDAMYWYRQDPGQGLRLIYYSQIVNDFQKGDIAEGYSVSREKKESFPLTVTSAQKNPTAFYLCASSMSFTLRGGYTFGSGTRLTVV.